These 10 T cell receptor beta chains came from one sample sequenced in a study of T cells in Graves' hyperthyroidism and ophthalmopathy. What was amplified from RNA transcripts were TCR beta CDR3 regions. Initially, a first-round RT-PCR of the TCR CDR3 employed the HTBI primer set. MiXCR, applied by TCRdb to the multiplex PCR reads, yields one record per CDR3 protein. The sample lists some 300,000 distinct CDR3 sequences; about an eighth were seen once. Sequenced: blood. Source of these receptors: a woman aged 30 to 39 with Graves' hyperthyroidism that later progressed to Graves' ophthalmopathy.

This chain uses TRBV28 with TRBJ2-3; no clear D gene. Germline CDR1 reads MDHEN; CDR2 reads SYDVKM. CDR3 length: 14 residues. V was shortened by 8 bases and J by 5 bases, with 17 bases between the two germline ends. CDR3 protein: CASRTTPMRDTQYF. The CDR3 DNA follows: TGTGCCAGCCGAACGACGCCCATGAGAGATACGCAGTATTTT.

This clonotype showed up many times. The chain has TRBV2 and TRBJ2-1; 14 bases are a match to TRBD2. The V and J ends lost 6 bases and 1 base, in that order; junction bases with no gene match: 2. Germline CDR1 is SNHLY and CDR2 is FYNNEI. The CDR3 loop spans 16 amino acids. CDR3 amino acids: CASRGLAGVSYNEQFF. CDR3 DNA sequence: TGTGCCAGCAGGGGACTAGCGGGAGTTTCCTACAATGAGCAGTTCTTC.

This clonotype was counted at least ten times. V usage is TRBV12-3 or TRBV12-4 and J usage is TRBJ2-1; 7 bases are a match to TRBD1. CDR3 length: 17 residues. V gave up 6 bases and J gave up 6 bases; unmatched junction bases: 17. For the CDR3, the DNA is TGTGCCAGCAGCCCCCGGTCTGGCACAGGGGTGGGCAATGAGCAGTTCTTC. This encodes CASSPRSGTGVGNEQFF.

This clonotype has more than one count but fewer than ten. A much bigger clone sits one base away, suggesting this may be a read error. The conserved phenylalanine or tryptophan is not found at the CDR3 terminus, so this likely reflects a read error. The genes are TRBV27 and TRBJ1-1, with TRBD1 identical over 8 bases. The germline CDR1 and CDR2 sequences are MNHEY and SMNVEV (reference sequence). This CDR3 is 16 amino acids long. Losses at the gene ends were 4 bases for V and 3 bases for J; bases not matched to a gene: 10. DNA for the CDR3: TGTGCCAGCAGTTCCTTTCAGGGGGCGAGCGACACTGAAGCTTTCGTT. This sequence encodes CASSSFQGASDTEAFV.

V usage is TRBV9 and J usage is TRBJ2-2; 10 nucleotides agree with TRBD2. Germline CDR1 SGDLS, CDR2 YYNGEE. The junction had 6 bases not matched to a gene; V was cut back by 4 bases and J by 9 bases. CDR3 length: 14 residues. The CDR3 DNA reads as TGTGCCAGCAGCAAAACTAGCGGGACATGGGAGCTGTTTTTT. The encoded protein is CASSKTSGTWELFF.

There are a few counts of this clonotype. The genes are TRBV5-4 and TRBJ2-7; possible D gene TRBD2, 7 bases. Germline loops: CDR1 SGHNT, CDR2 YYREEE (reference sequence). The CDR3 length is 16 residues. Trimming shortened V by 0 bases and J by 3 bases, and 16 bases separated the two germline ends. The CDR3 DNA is TGTGCCAGCAGCTTGGGCGGCGCGGGGGCTAACTACGAGCAGTACTTC. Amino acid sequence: CASSLGGAGANYEQYF.

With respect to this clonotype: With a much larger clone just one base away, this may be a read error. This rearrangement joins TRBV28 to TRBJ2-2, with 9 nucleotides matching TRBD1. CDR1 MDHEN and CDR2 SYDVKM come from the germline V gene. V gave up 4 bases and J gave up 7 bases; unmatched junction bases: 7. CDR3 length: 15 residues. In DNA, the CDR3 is TGTGCCAGCAGTTCATTAACAGGGGGCGGCGGGGAGCTGTTTTTT. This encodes CASSSLTGGGGELFF.

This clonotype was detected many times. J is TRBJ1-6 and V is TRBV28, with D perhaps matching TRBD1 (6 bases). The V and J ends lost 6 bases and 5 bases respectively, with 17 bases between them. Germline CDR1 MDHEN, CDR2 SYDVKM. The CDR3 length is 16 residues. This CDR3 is CASSGSGDINNSPLHF. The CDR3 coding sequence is TGTGCCAGCAGCGGCTCGGGGGACATCAATAATTCACCCCTCCACTTT.

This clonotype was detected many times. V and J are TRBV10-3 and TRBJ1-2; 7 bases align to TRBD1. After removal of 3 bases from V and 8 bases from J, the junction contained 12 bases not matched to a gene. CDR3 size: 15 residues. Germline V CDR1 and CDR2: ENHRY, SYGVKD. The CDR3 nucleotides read TGTGCCATCAGTGACCCCGGGACAGAGCGTTGGGGCTACACCTTC. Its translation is CAISDPGTERWGYTF.

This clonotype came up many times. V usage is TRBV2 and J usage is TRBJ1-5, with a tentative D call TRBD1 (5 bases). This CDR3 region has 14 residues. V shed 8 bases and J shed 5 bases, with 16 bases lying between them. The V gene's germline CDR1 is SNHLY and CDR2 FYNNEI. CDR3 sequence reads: CASGDPGMDQPQHF. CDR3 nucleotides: TGTGCCAGCGGGGACCCGGGGATGGATCAGCCCCAGCATTTT.